These 13 T cell receptor beta chains were all obtained from the same sample, sequenced in a study of CD8+ T cells in alopecia areata (dated by TCRdb to 2016 to 2019). The library was built by means of the immunoSEQ multiplex PCR assay. To provide template for TCR sequencing, every sample had RNA extracted and reverse transcribed into cDNA. TCRdb re-hosts the immuneACCESS table, in-frame sequences only. Its copies lack some clones; in the studies checked, an unresolved V gene accounts for under half of them, and the cause for the rest is not known. The sample profile shows some 150,000 clones; 65% to 75% of them were found once. The top ten constitute about an eighth of the sample. This sample's time point label indicates: baseline before oral tofacitinib. The sequencing used CD8+ T cells sorted from blood, collected at week 0. Every receptor here comes from a human donor with alopecia areata.

This sequence joins TRBV11-2 and TRBJ2-4; unclear D gene. This CDR3 comprises 12 residues. Germline CDR1 reads SGHAT; CDR2 reads FQNNGV. V was trimmed by 3 bases and J by 6 bases, leaving 6 bases between them. The chain's CDR3 is CASSLGGNIQYF. In DNA form, the CDR3 reads TGTGCCAGCAGCTTGGGCGGAAACATTCAGTACTTC.

The V and J genes are TRBV23-1 and TRBJ2-7; no clear D. TRBV23-1 is assigned to the ORF class and has an uncertain function. Trimming shortened V by 4 bases and J by 4 bases, and 23 bases separated the two germline ends. The CDR3 spans 17 residues. For the CDR3, the DNA is TGCGCCAGCAGTCTTACCTTTCACGTCCGGGTCCCGTACGAGCAGTACTTC. Translating gives CASSLTFHVRVPYEQYF.

The V gene is TRBV7-9, the J gene TRBJ2-7; tentative D call: TRBD1 (6 bases). Germline-derived CDR1 and CDR2 are SEHNR and FQNEAQ (reference sequence). This CDR3 is built from 14 residues. Trimming pared 5 bases from V and 0 bases from J, leaving 11 bases between. The CDR3 here is CASSTRQDSYEQYF. The CDR3 DNA reads as TGTGCCAGCAGCACCCGACAGGACTCCTACGAGCAGTACTTC.

A few counts support this clone. This rearrangement joins TRBV27 to TRBJ2-3; 7 bases line up with TRBD1. From germline, CDR1 is MNHEY and CDR2 SMNVEV (reference sequence). The CDR3 totals 15 residues. V gave up 5 bases and J gave up 4 bases; unmatched junction bases: 9. CDR3 residues: CASSPRGRGSDTQYF. The CDR3 DNA is TGTGCCAGCAGTCCCCGCGGCAGGGGGTCAGATACGCAGTATTTT.

Only a few counts were recorded for this clone. CDR3 coding DNA: TGCAGCGTGGGTTCTTACGAGCAGTACTTC. It yields the protein CSVGSYEQYF. The chain is built from TRBV29-1 and TRBJ2-7; D call uncertain. The germline gives CDR1 SQVTM, CDR2 ANQGSEA. V lost 6 bases to trimming and J lost 4 bases, with 7 bases between them. This CDR3 has 10 amino acids.

This clone was counted between two and nine times. The chain is built from TRBV7-9 and TRBJ1-1; TRBD1 might be the D (5 bases). CDR3 length: 15 residues. Deletions cut 0 bases from V and 4 bases from J, with 12 bases between. Per the germline V gene, CDR1 is SEHNR and CDR2 is FQNEAQ (reference sequence). In DNA form, the CDR3 reads TGTGCCAGCAGCTTAGCGGGGAGGGACCGCACTGAAGCTTTCTTT. It encodes CASSLAGRDRTEAFF.

In this sample, this clone turned up a few times. V usage is TRBV7-9 and J usage is TRBJ2-3, with 9 bases matching TRBD1. V dropped 5 bases and J dropped 3; count of bases not matched to a gene: 9. In germline, CDR1 is SEHNR, CDR2 FQNEAQ (reference sequence). The CDR3 is made up of 16 amino acids. As DNA, the CDR3 is TGTGCCAGCAGCAAACAGGGGGCAGGGAGAACAGATACGCAGTATTTT. As protein: CASSKQGAGRTDTQYF.

This clone was seen more than once but under ten times. This sequence joins TRBV19 and TRBJ1-2, with D maybe TRBD1 (5 bases). The CDR3 spans 12 residues. The V gene's germline CDR1 is LNHDA and CDR2 SQIVND (reference sequence). Trimming took off 7 bases at V and 5 bases at J, with 11 bases between the two ends. Here the CDR3 DNA reads TGTGCCAGTACCCAGGGCGTATATGGCTACACCTTC. Its protein product is CASTQGVYGYTF.

The chain is built from TRBV7-6 and TRBJ2-1, with D tentatively TRBD2 (6 bases). Trimming shortened V by 3 bases and J by 14 bases, and 17 bases separated the two germline ends. CDR3 size: 13 residues. The germline CDR1 and CDR2 sequences are SGHVS and FNYEAQ. The DNA for the CDR3 is TGTGCCAGCAGCTTTAGCGTCCGGGGGAGGAAGTTCTTC. As protein: CASSFSVRGRKFF.

This clone was detected a few times. In the same sample, other DNA sequences code for this CDR3. The chain carries TRBV30 and TRBJ2-7; D may be TRBD1 or TRBD2 (5 bases each). V gave up 0 bases and J gave up 1 base, with 7 bases separating them. CDR3 length equals 13 residues. From germline, CDR1 is GTSNPN and CDR2 SVGIG (reference sequence). Written as DNA, the CDR3 is TGTGCCTGGAGTGTTGGGGGTTCCTACGAGCAGTACTTC. Translation gives CAWSVGGSYEQYF. Supplemented by reference TRBV30 and TRBJ2-7, the full variable domain reads SQTIHQWPATLVQPVGSPLSLECTVEGTSNPNLYWYRQAAGRGLQLLFYSVGIGQISSEVPQNLSASRPQDRQFILSSKKLLLSDSGFYLCAWSVGGSYEQYFGPGTRLTVT.

The sample holds one count of this clone. The V and J genes are TRBV19 and TRBJ2-2; D possibly corresponds to TRBD1 (5 bases). There are 14 residues in the CDR3. Trimming took off 6 bases at V and 1 base at J, with 9 bases between the two ends. In germline, CDR1 is LNHDA, CDR2 SQIVND (reference sequence). The CDR3: CASSRGQNTGELFF. The CDR3 DNA reads as TGTGCCAGTAGCCGCGGACAGAACACCGGGGAGCTGTTTTTT.

The chain couples TRBV10-3 to TRBJ2-5, with D hard to call. V was trimmed by 7 bases and J by 5 bases, leaving 14 bases between them. Germline CDR1 reads ENHRY; CDR2 reads SYGVKD. The CDR3 is 13 residues long. CDR3 nucleotide sequence: TGTGCCATCACCCCTGAACACGAGGAGACCCAGTACTTC. Its translation is CAITPEHEETQYF.

Here the CDR3 reads CASSLARLGKYVEQFF. The CDR3 bases are TGCGCCAGCAGCTTGGCCAGGTTGGGGAAGTACGTTGAGCAGTTCTTC. This chain joins TRBV5-1 and TRBJ2-1; D uncertain. Germline V gives CDR1 SGHRS, CDR2 YFSETQ. V was cut by 0 bases and J by 9 bases, with 19 bases left in between. The CDR3 extends over 16 amino acids.